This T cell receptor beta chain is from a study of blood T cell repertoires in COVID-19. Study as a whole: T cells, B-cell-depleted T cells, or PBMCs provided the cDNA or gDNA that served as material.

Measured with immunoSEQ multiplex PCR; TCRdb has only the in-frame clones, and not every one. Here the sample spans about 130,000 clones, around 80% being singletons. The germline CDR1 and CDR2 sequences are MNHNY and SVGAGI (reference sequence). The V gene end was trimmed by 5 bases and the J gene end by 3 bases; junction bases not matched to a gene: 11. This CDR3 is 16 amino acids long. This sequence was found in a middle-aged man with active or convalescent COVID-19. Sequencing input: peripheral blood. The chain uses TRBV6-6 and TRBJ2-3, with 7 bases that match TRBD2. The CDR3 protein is CASSPLWWEGTDTQYF. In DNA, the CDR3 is TGTGCCAGCAGTCCCCTCTGGTGGGAGGGGACAGATACGCAGTATTTT.